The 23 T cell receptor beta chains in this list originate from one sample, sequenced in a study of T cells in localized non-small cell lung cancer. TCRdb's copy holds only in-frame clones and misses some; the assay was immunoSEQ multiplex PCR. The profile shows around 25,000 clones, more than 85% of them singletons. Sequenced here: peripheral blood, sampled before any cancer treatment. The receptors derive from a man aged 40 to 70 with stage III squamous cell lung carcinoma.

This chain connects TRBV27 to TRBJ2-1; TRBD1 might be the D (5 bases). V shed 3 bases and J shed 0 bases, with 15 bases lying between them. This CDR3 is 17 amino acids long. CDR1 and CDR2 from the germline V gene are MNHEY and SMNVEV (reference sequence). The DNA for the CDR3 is TGTGCCAGCAGTTTGTCAGGGTCCGTTCGCTCCTACAATGAGCAGTTCTTC. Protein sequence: CASSLSGSVRSYNEQFF.

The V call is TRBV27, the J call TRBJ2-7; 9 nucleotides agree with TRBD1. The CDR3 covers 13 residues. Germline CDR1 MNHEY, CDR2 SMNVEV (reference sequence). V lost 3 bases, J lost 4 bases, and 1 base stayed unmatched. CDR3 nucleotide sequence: TGTGCCAGCAGTTTGGACAGGGGATACGAGCAGTACTTC. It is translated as CASSLDRGYEQYF.

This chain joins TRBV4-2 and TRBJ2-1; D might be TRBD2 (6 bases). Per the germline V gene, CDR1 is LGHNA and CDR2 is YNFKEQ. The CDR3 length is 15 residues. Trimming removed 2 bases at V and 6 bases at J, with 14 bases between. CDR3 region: CASSQPRLGGNEQFF. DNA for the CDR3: TGTGCCAGCAGCCAACCAAGACTAGGCGGCAATGAGCAGTTCTTC.

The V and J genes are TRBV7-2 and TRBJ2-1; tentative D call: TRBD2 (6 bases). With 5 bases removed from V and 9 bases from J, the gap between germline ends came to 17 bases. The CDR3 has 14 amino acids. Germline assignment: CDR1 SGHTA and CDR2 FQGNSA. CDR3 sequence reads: CASSTPTGELEQFF. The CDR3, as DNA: TGTGCCAGCAGCACCCCTACGGGGGAGCTTGAGCAGTTCTTC.

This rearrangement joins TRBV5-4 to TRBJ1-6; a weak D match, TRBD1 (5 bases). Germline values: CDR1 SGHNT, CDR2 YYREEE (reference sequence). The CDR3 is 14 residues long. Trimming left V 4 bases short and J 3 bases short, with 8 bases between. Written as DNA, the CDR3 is TGTGCCAGCAGCAGGGACGGCTATAATTCACCCCTCCACTTT. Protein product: CASSRDGYNSPLHF.

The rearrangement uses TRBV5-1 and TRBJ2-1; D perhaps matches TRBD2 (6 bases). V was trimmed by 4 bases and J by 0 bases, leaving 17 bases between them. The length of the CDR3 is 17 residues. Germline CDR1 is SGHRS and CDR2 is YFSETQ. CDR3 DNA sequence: TGCGCCAGCAGCCCAGTGGCGGGGACGAGCTCCTACAATGAGCAGTTCTTC. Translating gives CASSPVAGTSSYNEQFF.

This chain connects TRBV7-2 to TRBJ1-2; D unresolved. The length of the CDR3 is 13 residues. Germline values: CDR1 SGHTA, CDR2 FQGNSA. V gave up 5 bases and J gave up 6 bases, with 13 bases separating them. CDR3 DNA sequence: TGTGCCAGCAGCATCCGGACGGGAGATGGCTACACCTTC. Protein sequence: CASSIRTGDGYTF.

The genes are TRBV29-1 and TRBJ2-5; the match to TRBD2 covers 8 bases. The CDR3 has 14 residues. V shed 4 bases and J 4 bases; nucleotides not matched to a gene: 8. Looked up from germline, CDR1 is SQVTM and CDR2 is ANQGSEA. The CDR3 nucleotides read TGCAGCGTTGGACCCCCGAGCGGGAGAGAGACCCAGTACTTC. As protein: CSVGPPSGRETQYF.

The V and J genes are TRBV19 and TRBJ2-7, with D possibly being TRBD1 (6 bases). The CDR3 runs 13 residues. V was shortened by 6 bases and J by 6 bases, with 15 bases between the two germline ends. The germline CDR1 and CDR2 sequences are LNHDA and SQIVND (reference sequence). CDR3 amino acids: CASSYRVGGEQYF. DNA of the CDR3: TGTGCCAGTAGCTACAGGGTGGGCGGCGAGCAGTACTTC.

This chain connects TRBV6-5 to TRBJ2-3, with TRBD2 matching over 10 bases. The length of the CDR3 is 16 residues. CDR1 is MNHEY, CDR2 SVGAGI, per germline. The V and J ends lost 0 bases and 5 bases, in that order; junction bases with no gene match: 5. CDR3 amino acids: CASSYSASGGVDTQYF. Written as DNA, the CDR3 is TGTGCCAGCAGTTACTCGGCCAGCGGGGGGGTAGATACGCAGTATTTT.

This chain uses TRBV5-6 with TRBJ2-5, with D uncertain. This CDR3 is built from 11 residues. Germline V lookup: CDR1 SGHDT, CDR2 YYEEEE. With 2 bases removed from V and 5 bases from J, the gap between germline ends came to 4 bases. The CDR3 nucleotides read TGTGCCAGCAGCTTTGGGGAGACCCAGTACTTC. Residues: CASSFGETQYF.

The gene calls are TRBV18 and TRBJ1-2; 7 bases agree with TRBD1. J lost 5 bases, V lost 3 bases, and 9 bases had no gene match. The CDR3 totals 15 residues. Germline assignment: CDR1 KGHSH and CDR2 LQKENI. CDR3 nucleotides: TGTGCCAGCTCACCTCCTTCGGGGGACAGATATGGCTACACCTTC. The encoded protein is CASSPPSGDRYGYTF. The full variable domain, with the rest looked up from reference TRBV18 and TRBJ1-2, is NAGVMQNPRHLVRRRGQEARLRCSPMKGHSHVYWYRQLPEEGLKFMVYLQKENIIDESGMPKERFSAEFPKEGPSILRIQQVVRGDSAAYFCASSPPSGDRYGYTFGSGTRLTVV.

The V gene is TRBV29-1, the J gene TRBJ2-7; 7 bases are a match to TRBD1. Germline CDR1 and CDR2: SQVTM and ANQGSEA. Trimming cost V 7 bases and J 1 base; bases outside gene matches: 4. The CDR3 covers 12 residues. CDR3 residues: CSAGQASYEQYF. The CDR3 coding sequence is TGCAGCGCTGGACAGGCTTCCTACGAGCAGTACTTC.

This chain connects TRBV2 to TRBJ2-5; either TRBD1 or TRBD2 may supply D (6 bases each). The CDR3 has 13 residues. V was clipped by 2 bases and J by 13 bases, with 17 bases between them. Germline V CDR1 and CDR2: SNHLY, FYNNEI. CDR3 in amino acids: CASSEPLRGDPYF. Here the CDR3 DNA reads TGTGCCAGCAGTGAACCCTTAAGGGGGGATCCGTACTTC.

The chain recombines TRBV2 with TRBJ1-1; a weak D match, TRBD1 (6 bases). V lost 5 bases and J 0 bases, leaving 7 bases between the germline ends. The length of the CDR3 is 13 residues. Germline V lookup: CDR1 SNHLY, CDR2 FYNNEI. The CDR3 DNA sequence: TGTGCCAGCAGTAGGGGGGTGAACACTGAAGCTTTCTTT. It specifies CASSRGVNTEAFF.

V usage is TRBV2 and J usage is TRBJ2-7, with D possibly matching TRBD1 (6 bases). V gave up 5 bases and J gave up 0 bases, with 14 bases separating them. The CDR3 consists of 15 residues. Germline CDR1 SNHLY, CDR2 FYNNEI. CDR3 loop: CASSRIRGSSYEQYF. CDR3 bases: TGTGCCAGCAGTCGGATCAGGGGAAGCTCCTACGAGCAGTACTTC. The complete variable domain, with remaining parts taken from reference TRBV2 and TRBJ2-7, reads EPEVTQTPSHQVTQMGQEVILRCVPISNHLYFYWYRQILGQKVEFLVSFYNNEISEKSEIFDDQFSVERPDGSNFTLKIRSTKLEDSAMYFCASSRIRGSSYEQYFGPGTRLTVT.

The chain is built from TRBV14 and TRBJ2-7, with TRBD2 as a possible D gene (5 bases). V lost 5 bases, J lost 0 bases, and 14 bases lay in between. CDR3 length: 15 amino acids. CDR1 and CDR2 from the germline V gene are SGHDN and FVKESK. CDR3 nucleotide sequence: TGTGCCAGCAGCATCCGGGAAAAGAGCTCCTACGAGCAGTACTTC. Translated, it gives CASSIREKSSYEQYF.

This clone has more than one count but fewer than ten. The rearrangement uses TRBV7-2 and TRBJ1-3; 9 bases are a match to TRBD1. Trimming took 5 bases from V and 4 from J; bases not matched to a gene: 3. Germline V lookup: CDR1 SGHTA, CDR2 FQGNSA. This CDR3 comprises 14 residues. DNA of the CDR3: TGTGCCAGCAGCGTACAGGGGGCAGGAAACACCATATATTTT. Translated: CASSVQGAGNTIYF.

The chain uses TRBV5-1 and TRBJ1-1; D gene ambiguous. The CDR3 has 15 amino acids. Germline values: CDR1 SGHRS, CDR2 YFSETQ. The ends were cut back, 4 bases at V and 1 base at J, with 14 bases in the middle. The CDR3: CASSTTGRRNTEAFF. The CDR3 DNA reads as TGCGCCAGCAGCACCACCGGGAGGAGGAACACTGAAGCTTTCTTT.

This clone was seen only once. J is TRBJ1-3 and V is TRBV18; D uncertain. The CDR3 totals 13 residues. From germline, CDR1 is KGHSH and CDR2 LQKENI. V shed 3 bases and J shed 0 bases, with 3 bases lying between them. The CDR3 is CASSPSSGNTIYF. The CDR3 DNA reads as TGTGCCAGCTCACCGAGCTCTGGAAACACCATATATTTT.

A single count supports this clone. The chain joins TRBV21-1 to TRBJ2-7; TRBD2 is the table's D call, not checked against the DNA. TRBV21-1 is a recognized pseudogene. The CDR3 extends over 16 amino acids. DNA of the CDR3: TGTGCCAGCAGCAAAGAGGTCAGCGTGAGCTCCTACGAGCAGTACTTC. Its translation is CASSKEVSVSSYEQYF.

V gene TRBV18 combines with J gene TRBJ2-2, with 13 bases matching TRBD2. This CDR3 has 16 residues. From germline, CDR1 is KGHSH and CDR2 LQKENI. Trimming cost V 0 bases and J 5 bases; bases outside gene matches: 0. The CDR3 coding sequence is TGTGCCAGCTCACCACCGACTAGCGGGAGGACCGGGGAGCTGTTTTTT. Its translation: CASSPPTSGRTGELFF.

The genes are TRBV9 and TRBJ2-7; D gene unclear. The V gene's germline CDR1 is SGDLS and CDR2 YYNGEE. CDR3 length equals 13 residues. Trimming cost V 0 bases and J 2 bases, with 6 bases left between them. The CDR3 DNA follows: TGTGCCAGCAGCGTAGGGGCCACCTACGAGCAGTACTTC. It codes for CASSVGATYEQYF.